The clone carrying this T cell receptor beta chain showed up many times. Its specificity is not known. TCRdb reprocessed the 5' RACE reads via MiXCR and lists one record per CDR3 protein. This sample has about 190,000 distinct CDR3 sequences; approximately 16% occur once, and the top ten carry 40%. CDR3 length equals 12 residues. V lost 1 base to trimming and J lost 6 bases, with 7 bases between them. Healthy Caucasians were all of the donors. The data were taken from a study of identical twins. Broader study findings: Some out-of-frame alpha sequences were shared by twins, and these showed excess low generation probability.

In addition, the sample was reused for a study of T cells expressing NK-cell markers. That work states: More than 5 donors showed dominant NKG2C+ clonotypes comprising roughly 1.0-7.5% of their CD8+ T cells. These clonotypes also led the CD3+CD56-NKG2C+ fraction in a few donors.

J is TRBJ2-7 and V is TRBV12-3 or TRBV12-4; no definite D call. The TCR comes from a young woman in good health. What was sequenced was CD8+ T cells sorted from blood. The CDR3 protein is CASSLGGREQYF. The DNA for the CDR3 is TGTGCCAGCAGTTTAGGCGGCCGCGAGCAGTACTTC.